This TCR beta chain was observed in a study of T cells in Graves' hyperthyroidism and ophthalmopathy. V lost 0 bases, J lost 6 bases, and 15 bases lay in between. This CDR3 contains 15 residues. Germline V CDR1 and CDR2: MRHNA, SNTAGT. Uncontrolled infection, other autoimmune disease, pregnancy or lactation led to exclusion. Study-wide results and limits: Most thyroid clonotypes with frequency above 0.001 were detected in blood. The model predicted ophthalmopathy a median roughly 6.5 months before onset. From stable hyperthyroidism, ophthalmopathy was set apart by a 13 V-J model.

Comments on this clonotype: Its target is not known.

The TCR beta CDR3 regions underwent amplification using RNA transcripts as the source. With the HTBI primer set, the TCR CDR3 went through a first round of RT-PCR. A single record per CDR3 protein comes from TCRdb applying MiXCR to the multiplex PCR reads. The data show 490,000 or so distinct CDR3 sequences, with 15% to 20% seen just once and approximately 30% held by the top ten. This receptor was taken from a woman in her 30s with Graves' ophthalmopathy. The genes are TRBV6-4 and TRBJ2-7; D gene uncertain. Input material: blood. CDR3 in DNA: TGTGCCAGCAGTGACTCGGTTAACTTTCTCGGCGAGCAGTACTTC. This encodes CASSDSVNFLGEQYF.